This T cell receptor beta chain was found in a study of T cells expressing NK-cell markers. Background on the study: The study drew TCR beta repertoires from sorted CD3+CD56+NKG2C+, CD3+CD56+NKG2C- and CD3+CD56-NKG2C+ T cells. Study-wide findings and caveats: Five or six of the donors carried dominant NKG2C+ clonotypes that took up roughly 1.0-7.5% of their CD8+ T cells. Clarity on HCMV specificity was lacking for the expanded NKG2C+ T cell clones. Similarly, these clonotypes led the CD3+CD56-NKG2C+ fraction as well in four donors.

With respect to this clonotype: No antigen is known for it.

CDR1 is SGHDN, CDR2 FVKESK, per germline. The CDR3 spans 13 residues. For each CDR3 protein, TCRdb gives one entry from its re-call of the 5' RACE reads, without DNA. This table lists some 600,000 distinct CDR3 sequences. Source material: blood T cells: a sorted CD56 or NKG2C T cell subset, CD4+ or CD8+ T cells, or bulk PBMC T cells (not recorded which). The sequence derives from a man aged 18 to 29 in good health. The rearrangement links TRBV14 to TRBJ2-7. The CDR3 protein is CASSQEAIHEQYF. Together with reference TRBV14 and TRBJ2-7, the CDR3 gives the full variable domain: EAGVTQFPSHSVIEKGQTVTLRCDPISGHDNLYWYRRVMGKEIKFLLHFVKESKQDESGMPNNRFLAERTGGTYSTLKVQPAELEDSGVYFCASSQEAIHEQYFGPGTRLTVT.